The 26 T cell receptor beta chains reported below all come from one sample, sequenced in a study of shared clonotypes between healthy human individuals. The assay was immunoSEQ multiplex PCR, and TCRdb's table has in-frame clones only and misses some. The data show just over 2,000,000 clones, roughly 96% seen once. Material for sequencing was naive CD4+ T cells sorted from blood. Subset meaning: CD45RA+ positively selected. These receptor sequences come from a man between 18 and 35 years old in good health.

V usage is TRBV4-1 and J usage is TRBJ1-6; D perhaps matches TRBD1 (5 bases). Germline-derived CDR1 and CDR2 are MGHRA and YSYEKL. Trimming pared 3 bases from V and 4 bases from J, leaving 16 bases between. There are 17 residues in the CDR3. The CDR3 DNA reads as TGCGCCAGCAGCCAGGGGTTATCGACAGTTTATAATTCACCCCTCCACTTT. This sequence encodes CASSQGLSTVYNSPLHF.

Here the CDR3 DNA reads TGCGCCAGCAGCCAAGGGCAGCAGAATGAGCAGTTCTTC. It is translated as CASSQGQQNEQFF. This chain uses TRBV4-3 with TRBJ2-1, with D hard to call. In germline, CDR1 is LGHNA, CDR2 YSLEER. V lost 1 base and J lost 7, with 8 bases in between. CDR3 length: 13 amino acids.

V is TRBV27 and J is TRBJ2-2; the D call may be TRBD1 or TRBD2 (5 bases each). The CDR3 extends over 13 amino acids. V was cut by 6 bases and J by 5 bases, with 10 bases left in between. Germline assignment: CDR1 MNHEY and CDR2 SMNVEV (reference sequence). The DNA of the CDR3 is TGTGCCAGCAGACGTGAGGGGACCGGGGAGCTGTTTTTT. As protein: CASRREGTGELFF.

V and J are TRBV9 and TRBJ1-3; TRBD1 might be the D (6 bases). V dropped 0 bases and J dropped 3 bases, with 13 bases sitting between them. Germline assignment: CDR1 SGDLS and CDR2 YYNGEE. This CDR3 contains 16 residues. CDR3 coding DNA: TGTGCCAGCAGCGTAGACGGGGGGGCAGTTGGAAACACCATATATTTT. Translating it yields CASSVDGGAVGNTIYF. Complete variable domain (other parts from reference TRBV9 and TRBJ1-3): DSGVTQTPKHLITATGQRVTLRCSPRSGDLSVYWYQQSLDQGLQFLIQYYNGEERAKGNILERFSAQQFPDLHSELNLSSLELGDSALYFCASSVDGGAVGNTIYFGEGSWLTVV.

This chain links TRBV28 with TRBJ2-1; 8 bases fit TRBD2. The CDR3 contains 15 residues. The ends lost 10 bases at V and 4 bases at J; junction bases unmatched: 12. Germline-derived CDR1 and CDR2 are MDHEN and SYDVKM. The CDR3 loop is CATSVAGLKYNEQFF. CDR3 coding DNA: TGTGCCACCTCGGTAGCGGGACTGAAGTACAATGAGCAGTTCTTC.

The chain recombines TRBV2 with TRBJ1-5; possible D gene TRBD1, 6 bases. Trimming removed 6 bases from V and 1 base from J, with 13 bases in between. Germline CDR1 reads SNHLY; CDR2 reads FYNNEI. The CDR3 extends over 15 amino acids. As DNA, the CDR3 is TGTGCCAGCAGAGCCGGACAGTTAAGCAATCAGCCCCAGCATTTT. This translates into CASRAGQLSNQPQHF.

The chain recombines TRBV5-4 with TRBJ2-2; 9 positions match TRBD1. Germline V gives CDR1 SGHNT, CDR2 YYREEE (reference sequence). The V gene end was trimmed by 4 bases and the J gene end by 6 bases; junction bases not matched to a gene: 4. The CDR3 covers 14 residues. The CDR3 reads CASSRTGVAGELFF. In DNA form, the CDR3 reads TGTGCCAGCAGCCGGACAGGGGTCGCCGGGGAGCTGTTTTTT.

V is TRBV19 and J is TRBJ2-2, with D perhaps assigned TRBD1 or TRBD2 (5 bases each). This CDR3 comprises 16 residues. Trimming removed 4 bases at V and 5 bases at J, with 17 bases between. Germline V gene data show CDR1 as LNHDA and CDR2 as SQIVND (reference sequence). The CDR3 DNA follows: TGTGCCAGTAGTAAACGGCAGCCAGGGAGAACCGGGGAGCTGTTTTTT. Translation gives CASSKRQPGRTGELFF.

J is TRBJ1-2 and V is TRBV6-5; 8 nucleotides agree with TRBD1. Germline V gives CDR1 MNHEY, CDR2 SVGAGI. There are 14 residues in the CDR3. The V segment lost 6 bases and the J segment 8 bases; nucleotides outside the gene matches: 11. In nucleotides, the CDR3 is TGTGCCAGCAGAACTGGACAGGGCAGTTGGGGCTACACCTTC. Translated, it gives CASRTGQGSWGYTF.

The chain employs TRBV18 and TRBJ1-1; 7 bases are shared with TRBD1. CDR3 size: 17 residues. The ends lost 3 bases at V and 0 bases at J; junction bases unmatched: 10. Looked up from germline, CDR1 is KGHSH and CDR2 is LQKENI. CDR3 sequence (DNA): TGTGCCAGCTCACCTCCCGCGTCAGGGGGGATGAACACTGAAGCTTTCTTT. Translation gives CASSPPASGGMNTEAFF. Variable domain in full (rest from reference TRBV18 and TRBJ1-1): NAGVMQNPRHLVRRRGQEARLRCSPMKGHSHVYWYRQLPEEGLKFMVYLQKENIIDESGMPKERFSAEFPKEGPSILRIQQVVRGDSAAYFCASSPPASGGMNTEAFFGQGTRLTVV.

J is TRBJ1-5 and V is TRBV9, with D possibly matching TRBD1 (5 bases). From germline, CDR1 is SGDLS and CDR2 YYNGEE. The CDR3 loop spans 15 amino acids. The V and J ends lost 1 base and 4 bases respectively, with 12 bases between them. The chain's CDR3 is CASSVTGSENQPQHF. CDR3 coding DNA: TGTGCCAGCAGCGTAACAGGCTCGGAGAATCAGCCCCAGCATTTT.

Details on this clone: Other nucleotide sequences from this sample produce the same CDR3. The CDR3 nucleotides read TGCAGTGCTAGAGGTTCGGAGACCCAGTACTTC. This gives the protein CSARGSETQYF. The V call is TRBV20-1, the J call TRBJ2-5; D remains unclear. CDR1 is DFQATT, CDR2 SNEGSKA, per germline (reference sequence). Deletions cut 1 base from V and 5 bases from J, with 5 bases between. The CDR3 is made up of 11 amino acids.

The gene calls are TRBV6-1 and TRBJ1-6; D remains ambiguous. V lost 1 base to trimming and J lost 10 bases, with 11 bases between them. CDR1 and CDR2 from the germline V gene are MNHNS and SASEGT. This CDR3 is 14 amino acids long. The CDR3 is CASSEGRVASPLHF. The CDR3, as DNA: TGTGCCAGCAGTGAAGGACGGGTCGCCTCACCCCTCCACTTT.

This clone was seen just once. This chain links TRBV19 with TRBJ1-2; 7 bases agree with TRBD1. The CDR3 sequence is 16 residues long. CDR1 and CDR2 (germline): LNHDA, SQIVND (reference sequence). V gave up 4 bases and J gave up 4 bases; unmatched junction bases: 12. The CDR3 region is CASSTPGTEITYGYTF. CDR3 bases: TGTGCCAGTAGTACCCCCGGGACAGAAATAACCTATGGCTACACCTTC.

This chain joins TRBV5-1 and TRBJ1-1; a possible D gene is TRBD1 (6 bases). CDR3 length: 17 residues. Trimming pared 1 base from V and 0 bases from J, leaving 16 bases between. Germline CDR1 SGHRS, CDR2 YFSETQ. DNA for the CDR3: TGCGCCAGCAGCTTGACGGGGGGACAAACTTTGAACACTGAAGCTTTCTTT. Protein sequence: CASSLTGGQTLNTEAFF.

The chain has TRBV11-2 and TRBJ1-5; the D is unclear. The CDR3 extends over 14 amino acids. V dropped 5 bases and J dropped 4 bases, with 12 bases sitting between them. Looked up from germline, CDR1 is SGHAT and CDR2 is FQNNGV. This CDR3 reads CASSPTNGNQPQHF. The CDR3 bases are TGTGCCAGCAGCCCAACTAACGGGAATCAGCCCCAGCATTTT.

The J gene is TRBJ2-2, the V gene TRBV5-4, with TRBD2 identical over 7 bases. The CDR3 is 13 amino acids. With V trimmed by 8 bases and J by 7 bases, 8 bases remained unmatched. Germline values: CDR1 SGHNT, CDR2 YYREEE (reference sequence). CDR3 DNA: TGTGCCAGTACCCCACCGGGAGGCGGGGAGCTGTTTTTT. Amino acid sequence: CASTPPGGGELFF.

The chain has TRBV7-2 and TRBJ2-4; D may be TRBD2 (5 bases). The CDR3 contains 13 residues. Germline CDR1 is SGHTA and CDR2 is FQGNSA. V lost 5 bases and J 4 bases, leaving 9 bases between the germline ends. The CDR3 spells CASSEPGKNIQYF. CDR3 nucleotide sequence: TGTGCCAGCAGCGAACCGGGAAAAAACATTCAGTACTTC.

The chain recombines TRBV6-6 with TRBJ2-5, with a tentative D call TRBD2 (6 bases). The V gene's germline CDR1 is MNHNY and CDR2 SVGAGI (reference sequence). The CDR3 loop spans 15 amino acids. V was trimmed by 6 bases and J by 5 bases, leaving 19 bases between them. Here the CDR3 reads CASSPAEGNTETQYF. The CDR3 region has the DNA TGTGCCAGCAGCCCCGCGGAGGGAAATACGGAGACCCAGTACTTC.

The chain carries TRBV6-4 and TRBJ1-5; D ambiguous. The CDR3 has 16 amino acids. Deletions cut 5 bases from V and 2 bases from J, with 16 bases between. Germline V gene sequence: CDR1 MRHNA, CDR2 SNTAGT. DNA for the CDR3: TGTGCCAGCAGTCATCTTAGGTCGAGGCGCAATCAGCCCCAGCATTTT. The encoded protein is CASSHLRSRRNQPQHF.

The rearrangement joins TRBV30 to TRBJ1-1; D gene uncertain. This CDR3 contains 12 residues. Germline CDR1 reads GTSNPN; CDR2 reads SVGIG (reference sequence). The ends were cut back, 3 bases at V and 1 base at J, with 6 bases in the middle. The CDR3, as DNA: TGTGCCTGGAGGGTGGGGAACACTGAAGCTTTCTTT. Protein: CAWRVGNTEAFF.

The chain employs TRBV15 and TRBJ2-6, with a tentative D call TRBD1 (5 bases). The germline CDR1 and CDR2 sequences are LNHNV and YYDKDF (reference sequence). The CDR3 length is 17 residues. V was clipped by 0 bases and J by 0 bases, with 9 bases between them. The CDR3 sequence: CATSRDQGISGANVLTF. As DNA, the CDR3 is TGTGCCACCAGCAGAGATCAGGGAATCTCTGGGGCCAACGTCCTGACTTTC.

This chain joins TRBV4-1 and TRBJ2-7; no firm D call. The CDR3 covers 15 residues. The ends were cut back, 0 bases at V and 8 bases at J, with 17 bases in the middle. CDR1 and CDR2 (germline): MGHRA, YSYEKL. The CDR3: CASSQEGLGERQQYF. CDR3 in DNA: TGCGCCAGCAGCCAAGAAGGTCTAGGAGAAAGACAGCAGTACTTC.

The chain carries TRBV10-3 and TRBJ1-1; TRBD1 agrees at 7 bases. The CDR3 extends over 14 amino acids. Trimming took 6 bases from V and 1 from J; bases not matched to a gene: 5. Germline V gives CDR1 ENHRY, CDR2 SYGVKD. The CDR3 DNA reads TGTGCCATCAGCAGACAGGGATCGAACACTGAAGCTTTCTTT. Its protein is CAISRQGSNTEAFF.

As regards this clone: Additional DNA sequences in this sample encode the identical CDR3. V and J are TRBV5-6 and TRBJ2-7; D gene unclear. Germline-derived CDR1 and CDR2 are SGHDT and YYEEEE. The CDR3 sequence is 11 residues long. The V end lost 2 bases, the J end lost 7 bases, and 7 bases lay between the germline ends. Written as DNA, the CDR3 is TGTGCCAGCAGCTTAAGACGAGAGCAGTACTTC. Protein: CASSLRREQYF.

The J gene is TRBJ2-1, the V gene TRBV10-3, with TRBD2 identical over 10 bases. From germline, CDR1 is ENHRY and CDR2 SYGVKD. The CDR3 runs 16 residues. The V and J ends lost 4 bases and 2 bases, in that order; junction bases with no gene match: 5. DNA for the CDR3: TGTGCCATCAGTGGGGCTAGCGGGAGTCCCTACAATGAGCAGTTCTTC. Translation: CAISGASGSPYNEQFF.